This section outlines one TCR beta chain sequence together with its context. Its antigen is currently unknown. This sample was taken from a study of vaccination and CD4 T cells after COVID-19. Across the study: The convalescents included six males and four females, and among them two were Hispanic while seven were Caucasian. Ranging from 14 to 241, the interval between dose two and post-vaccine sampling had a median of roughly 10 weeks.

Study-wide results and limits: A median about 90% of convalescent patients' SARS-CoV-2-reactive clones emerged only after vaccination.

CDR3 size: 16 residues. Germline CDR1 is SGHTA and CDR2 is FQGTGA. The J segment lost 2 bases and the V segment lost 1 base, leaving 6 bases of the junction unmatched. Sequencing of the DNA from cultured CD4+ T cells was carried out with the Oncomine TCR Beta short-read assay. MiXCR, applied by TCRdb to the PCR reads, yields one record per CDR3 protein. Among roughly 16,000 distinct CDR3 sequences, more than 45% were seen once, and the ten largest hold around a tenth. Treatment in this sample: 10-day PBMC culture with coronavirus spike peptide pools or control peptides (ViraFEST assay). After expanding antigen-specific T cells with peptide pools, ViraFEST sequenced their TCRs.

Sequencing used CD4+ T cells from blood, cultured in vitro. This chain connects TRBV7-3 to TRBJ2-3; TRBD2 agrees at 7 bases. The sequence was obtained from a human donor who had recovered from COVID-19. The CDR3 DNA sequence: TGTGCCAGCAGCTTAAATGGGGGAGGGGCCACAGATACGCAGTATTTT. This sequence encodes CASSLNGGGATDTQYF.